This T cell receptor beta chain was captured in a study of CD4 T cells in relation to SARS-CoV-2 and coronaviruses (dated by TCRdb to the early 2020s). Notes on the research overall: In the ViraFEST assay, PBMCs were cultured with antigen for roughly ten days, after which TCR beta CDR3s were sequenced to identify antigen-specific clonal expansions. An HIV-1 Nef peptide pool or a culture without peptide was used as the negative reference condition. Patient-derived lymphoblastoid cell lines were used to map the HLA restriction of shared crossreactive spike epitopes. The study assessed, at the TCR clonotype level, memory CD4+ T cell crossreactivity between SARS-CoV-2 and common cold coronavirus spike proteins. Samples from a few pre-COVID donors and the naive versus memory experiments were sequenced with the Adaptive Biotechnologies TCR-sequencing kit; other data were Illumina-based. A different, Illumina-based TCR-beta assay was used to sequence expansion assays from other donors in the study. Study-wide conclusions, independent of this receptor: The study was limited by small numbers of patients and tested TCRs. In about 61% of donors, memory CD4+ clonotypes turned up that crossrecognized SARS-CoV-2 and at least one common cold coronavirus spike. Because no donor provided both pre-pandemic and post-infection samples, tracing the source of pre-existing responses was limited. Compared with monoreactive clones, crossreactive clones had significantly weaker SARS-CoV-2-driven expansion, a result consistent with antigenic imprinting. Because the crossreactivity analysis focused on spike protein, crossreactivity against other viral proteins was not assessed.

Concerning this clone itself: What this receptor recognizes is not known. Per-nucleotide qualities are absent, and no much larger clonotype sits a single base away.

From the cysteine through the phenylalanine, the CDR3 covers 14 amino acids. Kept here is only the CDR3 DNA, which spans 42 bases and is read in frame from base 1. CDR1 and CDR2 are drawn from the germline V gene: MDHEN, SYDVKM. V sheds 3 bases and J sheds 0 bases, leaving 6 bases between their ends. CD4+ T cells from unexposed donors were collected before the COVID-19 pandemic (2011-2018). After approximately 11 days of culture, CD4+ T cells were isolated with the EasySep CD4+ T cell isolation kit. As far as cell numbers permitted, CD4+ T cells from unexposed donors were tested for reactivity against SARS-CoV-2 S and N as well as four spike pools from common cold coronaviruses. PBMCs were cultured at two million per well in IMDM supplemented with around 5% human AB serum and 10 IU/ml IL-2. Half of the culture medium was replaced with fresh IL-2-containing medium on days 3 and 7. Each peptide culture condition was generally run in triplicate replicate wells. Leukapheresis product for the unexposed donors was purchased commercially. Ficoll-Paque PLUS gradient centrifugation was used to isolate PBMCs from either whole blood or leukapheresis product. PBMCs were either cryopreserved at -140°C or used fresh in the expansion assay. The QIAamp Micro DNA Kit was used to extract genomic DNA from the CD4+ T cells.

Library method: the immunoSEQ multiplex PCR assay. The source study handled its data this way. During preprocessing, nonproductive sequences were removed, as were CDR3s that did not start with C, did not end with F or W, or were shorter than 7 amino acids. Antigen-specific clonotypes were called with the MANAFEST web app, based on expansion relative to reference and other culture wells. A clone counted as positive if significantly expanded in 2 of 3 replicate wells versus the reference culture at FDR below 0.05. For a clone to be considered positive, significant expansion relative to all other tandem wells and an odds ratio above 5 were also required. CDR3 homology was quantified as pairwise Levenshtein distance, calculated with the stringdist R package after three terminal residues were trimmed from each end. TCRdb took over this immuneACCESS table, retaining in-frame rearrangements with V and J assigned. Such tables are incomplete; in checked studies, under half of the missing clones stem from an unresolved V gene, and the remainder is unexplained. The V and J calls and clone size were taken over from that table, and D and trimming were inferred from the DNA. The sample table holds under 15,000 clones, of which more than 55% were seen once. Clones ranked in the top ten supply under 9% of the sample.

The TCR comes from a human donor in good health. Sequencing was carried out using CD4+ T cells from PBMCs, cultured in vitro. The rearrangement combines TRBV28 with TRBJ1-5; too little of a D gene remains to name it. CDR3 protein: CASSFGSSNQPQHF. At the DNA level, the sequence is TGTGCCAGCAGTTTCGGTAGTAGCAATCAGCCCCAGCATTTT. The variable domain in full, with residues beyond the CDR3 obtained from the reference TRBV28 and TRBJ1-5 genes, is DVKVTQSSRYLVKRTGEKVFLECVQDMDHENMFWYRQDPGLGLRLIYFSYDVKMKEKGDIPEGYSVSREKKERFSLILESASTNQTSMYLCASSFGSSNQPQHFGDGTRLSIL.